These 13 T cell receptor beta chains were sequenced from one sample in a study of blood T cells in healthy people across ages. Using a J-beta primer mix together with a sample-barcoded 5' primer, a second PCR was run for about 6 to 11 cycles. TCRdb itself ran the 5' RACE reads through MiXCR, one entry per CDR3 protein. The data hold hundreds of thousands of distinct CDR3 sequences, with around 45% observed a single time. Sequenced input: blood. The receptors were sampled from a woman aged 55-70 years in good health.

This clonotype was counted only a few times. The chain employs TRBV9 and TRBJ2-1, with 14 bases matching TRBD2. The CDR3 length is 20 residues. Looked up from germline, CDR1 is SGDLS and CDR2 is YYNGEE. Trimming took 3 bases from V and 3 from J; bases not matched to a gene: 14. The CDR3: CASSDLPGTSGRGDYNEQFF. CDR3 DNA: TGTGCCAGCAGCGACCTTCCCGGGACTAGCGGGAGAGGTGACTACAATGAGCAGTTCTTC.

CDR3 protein: CRARNDGKFF. The CDR3 bases are TGCAGGGCCAGGAATGACGGGAAGTTCTTC. V is TRBV20-1 and J is TRBJ2-1, with a weak D call TRBD2 (5 bases). The germline gives CDR1 DFQATT, CDR2 SNEGSKA (reference sequence). The CDR3 has 10 residues.

Points on this clonotype: One end of the junction fails to match germline, which may point to a read error. The J gene is TRBJ2-4, the V gene TRBV7-9; 8 bases fit TRBD2. The germline gives CDR1 SEHNR, CDR2 FQNEAQ (reference sequence). This CDR3 region has 13 residues. The DNA for the CDR3 is TGTGCCAGCAGCCTAGCGGGCTACTACGGGCAGTACTTC. This translates into CASSLAGYYGQYF. The full variable domain, with the rest looked up from reference TRBV7-9 and TRBJ2-4, is DTGVSQNPRHKITKRGQNVTFRCDPISEHNRLYWYRQTLGQGPEFLTYFQNEAQLEKSRLLSDRFSAERPKGSFSTLEIQRTEQGDSAMYLCASSLAGYYGQYFGAGTRLSVL.

With respect to this clonotype: A read error may explain this, as a much larger clone is one base away. This chain joins TRBV29-1 and TRBJ2-5, with TRBD2 as a possible D gene (5 bases). The tail of the sequence fits TRBJ2-7 better, so the J call may be wrong. Germline assignment: CDR1 SQVTM and CDR2 ANQGSEA. This CDR3 is built from 13 residues. CDR3 nucleotides: TGCAGCGTTGAAATAGCGAGAGCTCGCGAGCAGTACTTC. This sequence encodes CSVEIARAREQYF.

J is TRBJ2-1 and V is TRBV7-3, with 13 bases fitting TRBD2. Germline CDR1 and CDR2: SGHTA and FQGTGA. The J segment lost 13 bases and the V segment lost 5 bases, leaving 8 bases of the junction unmatched. CDR3 size: 14 residues. This CDR3 reads CASSRGTSGETQFF. CDR3 nucleotides: TGTGCCAGCAGCCGAGGGACTAGCGGGGAGACCCAGTTCTTC.

This chain uses TRBV15 with TRBJ2-5; 12 bases map to TRBD1. This CDR3 contains 18 residues. The germline V gene encodes CDR1 LNHNV and CDR2 YYDKDF (reference sequence). Trimming cost V 0 bases and J 11 bases; bases outside gene matches: 16. The CDR3 region has the DNA TGTGCCACCAGCAGAGATCTTGGATTGGGACAGGGGGCCAATGAGCAGTACTTC. Translated: CATSRDLGLGQGANEQYF.

In this sample, this clonotype turned up once. This chain joins TRBV3-1 and TRBJ2-3; tentative D call: TRBD1 (6 bases). V lost 1 base to trimming and J lost 0 bases, with 11 bases between them. The CDR3 is made up of 16 amino acids. Germline-derived CDR1 and CDR2 are LGHDT and YNNKEL (reference sequence). The CDR3 DNA follows: TGTGCCAGCAGCCAAGCAGTGGGGGCTAGCACAGATACGCAGTATTTT. It codes for CASSQAVGASTDTQYF.

A few counts support this clonotype. The chain links TRBV12-3 or TRBV12-4 to TRBJ1-2, with 7 bases fitting TRBD1. V was pared by 5 bases and J by 0 bases, with 3 bases of the junction left unmatched. This CDR3 region has 14 residues. The CDR3 DNA reads as TGTGCCAGCAGTCCTGGACAGGCTAACTATGGCTACACCTTC. This sequence encodes CASSPGQANYGYTF.

There are many counts of this clonotype. The CDR3 here is CASSGLARHEQFF. As DNA, the CDR3 is TGTGCCAGCAGTGGACTAGCGCGCCATGAGCAGTTCTTC. This chain links TRBV6-2 or TRBV6-3 with TRBJ2-1; TRBD2 matches at 9 bases. Germline CDR1 is MNHEY and CDR2 is SVGEGT. V shed 5 bases, J shed 8 bases, and the junction held 4 bases outside the gene matches. This CDR3 is built from 13 residues.

The chain links TRBV20-1 to TRBJ2-4; D unresolved. Germline V CDR1 and CDR2: DFQATT, SNEGSKA (reference sequence). The CDR3 length is 14 residues. V was clipped by 3 bases and J by 3 bases, with 12 bases between them. DNA for the CDR3: TGCAGTGCTAGGATAGGCCCCAGCAAAAACATTCAGTACTTC. This codes for CSARIGPSKNIQYF.

The gene calls are TRBV5-1 and TRBJ1-1; a possible D gene is TRBD1 (6 bases). The CDR3 is made up of 13 amino acids. In germline, CDR1 is SGHRS, CDR2 YFSETQ. In DNA, the CDR3 is TGCGCGAGCCTAGGGGACACTGCAGTTGAAGCTTTCTTT. Its protein product is CASLGDTAVEAFF.

The V gene is TRBV20-1, the J gene TRBJ1-2; no clear D. From germline, CDR1 is DFQATT and CDR2 SNEGSKA (reference sequence). The CDR3 sequence is 13 residues long. V lost 3 bases and J 3 bases, leaving 11 bases between the germline ends. As DNA, the CDR3 is TGCAGTGCTAGGGCCAGTGCAGACTATGGCTACACCTTC. This gives the protein CSARASADYGYTF.

The genes are TRBV20-1 and TRBJ2-3, with 11 positions matching TRBD2. This CDR3 has 20 amino acids. The germline V gene has CDR1 DFQATT and CDR2 SNEGSKA (reference sequence). The ends lost 2 bases at V and 0 bases at J; junction bases unmatched: 16. The CDR3 reads CSARKPAGTSGSLSTDTQYF. The CDR3 bases are TGCAGTGCTAGAAAACCGGCCGGGACTAGCGGTTCTTTGAGCACAGATACGCAGTATTTT.